The 21 T cell receptor beta chains reported below all come from one sample, sequenced in a study of cytomegalovirus exposure and HLA in healthy donors. The PCR was carried out with 60 Vbeta primers and 13 Jbeta primers. Clones were sequenced by immunoSEQ multiplex PCR, and TCRdb holds only the in-frame ones, with some missing. Here the sample spans over 200,000 clones, roughly 80% being singletons. The sample taken for sequencing was PBMCs. The source of these receptors is a male donor in good health and CMV-seronegative.

Points on this clone: This specimen includes other DNA sequences encoding the same CDR3. The rearrangement joins TRBV9 to TRBJ1-2; 11 bases are a match to TRBD1. Germline V lookup: CDR1 SGDLS, CDR2 YYNGEE. CDR3 length: 15 amino acids. V lost 0 bases, J lost 5 bases, and 3 bases stayed unmatched. CDR3 loop: CASSVEGQGAYGYTF. CDR3 in DNA: TGTGCCAGCAGCGTAGAAGGACAGGGGGCTTATGGCTACACCTTC. Combining the CDR3 with reference TRBV9 and TRBJ1-2 gives the whole variable domain DSGVTQTPKHLITATGQRVTLRCSPRSGDLSVYWYQQSLDQGLQFLIQYYNGEERAKGNILERFSAQQFPDLHSELNLSSLELGDSALYFCASSVEGQGAYGYTFGSGTRLTVV.

This clone was seen a single time. DNA for the CDR3: TGTGCCAGCAGCAGGGGACAGGGAAACATTCAGTACTTC. Its protein is CASSRGQGNIQYF. The gene calls are TRBV7-9 and TRBJ2-4; 9 positions agree with TRBD1. The germline V gene encodes CDR1 SEHNR and CDR2 FQNEAQ (reference sequence). The CDR3 runs to 13 residues. With 5 bases clipped from V and 6 bases from J, the junction kept 2 bases outside the gene matches.

The chain is built from TRBV2 and TRBJ2-3; D not certain. Germline V lookup: CDR1 SNHLY, CDR2 FYNNEI. The CDR3 contains 14 residues. The V end lost 6 bases, the J end lost 4 bases, and 14 bases lay between the germline ends. In DNA, the CDR3 is TGTGCCAGCAGGACCTCCGGCACAGCAGATACGCAGTATTTT. Its protein product is CASRTSGTADTQYF.

V and J are TRBV5-1 and TRBJ1-5; D is unresolved. V gave up 10 bases and J gave up 4 bases, with 15 bases separating them. Per the germline V gene, CDR1 is SGHRS and CDR2 is YFSETQ. The CDR3 sequence is 13 residues long. The CDR3 loop is CAPPGKTNQPQHF. The CDR3 DNA sequence: TGCGCCCCCCCGGGAAAGACAAATCAGCCCCAGCATTTT.

The chain carries TRBV11-3 and TRBJ2-1, with 8 positions matching TRBD2. This CDR3 is built from 17 residues. Germline V lookup: CDR1 SGHNT, CDR2 YENEEA. The junction had 16 bases not matched to a gene; V was cut back by 5 bases and J by 7 bases. The CDR3 region is CASSQPAAAGVGNEQFF. In DNA form, the CDR3 reads TGTGCCAGCAGCCAACCCGCCGCAGCGGGAGTAGGAAATGAGCAGTTCTTC.

The CDR3 sequence: CASSLVRAGEAFF. The CDR3 nucleotides read TGTGCCAGCAGCTTAGTTCGTGCGGGTGAAGCTTTCTTT. The chain is built from TRBV7-2 and TRBJ1-1, with unresolved D. The CDR3 runs 13 residues. V dropped 1 base and J dropped 7 bases, with 10 bases sitting between them. The V gene's germline CDR1 is SGHTA and CDR2 FQGNSA.

The J gene is TRBJ2-2, the V gene TRBV2; possibly TRBD1 for D (6 bases). This CDR3 has 15 residues. Germline loops: CDR1 SNHLY, CDR2 FYNNEI. V lost 7 bases, J lost 7 bases, and 19 bases lay in between. CDR3 residues: CASTPGTILGGELFF. The CDR3 DNA follows: TGTGCCAGCACCCCTGGGACAATTCTTGGCGGGGAGCTGTTTTTT.

V usage is TRBV28 and J usage is TRBJ2-6; D gene unclear. Germline-derived CDR1 and CDR2 are MDHEN and SYDVKM. This CDR3 is 15 amino acids long. V lost 3 bases and J 0 bases, leaving 6 bases between the germline ends. CDR3 sequence (DNA): TGTGCCAGCAGTTTTCTTCCCTCTGGGGCCAACGTCCTGACTTTC. It codes for CASSFLPSGANVLTF.

The chain has TRBV5-1 and TRBJ1-4; 9 bases map to TRBD1. V lost 4 bases to trimming and J lost 7 bases; unmatched junction nucleotides: 11. Germline V gene sequence: CDR1 SGHRS, CDR2 YFSETQ. The length of the CDR3 is 16 residues. The CDR3: CASSIATGGRSEKLFF. The CDR3 nucleotides are TGCGCCAGCAGCATTGCAACAGGGGGCAGAAGTGAAAAACTGTTTTTT.

There are a few counts of this clone. V gene TRBV18 combines with J gene TRBJ1-3; TRBD1 is a possible D gene (5 bases). The germline gives CDR1 KGHSH, CDR2 LQKENI. Trimming removed 0 bases at V and 0 bases at J, with 12 bases between. This CDR3 comprises 17 residues. The DNA for the CDR3 is TGTGCCAGCTCACCACCGCGGGATGGGGGCTCTGGAAACACCATATATTTT. This sequence encodes CASSPPRDGGSGNTIYF.

The chain links TRBV5-4 to TRBJ2-7; 7 bases line up with TRBD2. Germline trimming cut 1 base from V and 9 bases from J; bases unmatched to any gene: 13. The germline V gene has CDR1 SGHNT and CDR2 YYREEE (reference sequence). The CDR3 runs to 15 residues. DNA of the CDR3: TGTGCCAGCAGCTTGTCGAGCGGGATTTCAGGCGGGCAGTACTTC. Translation gives CASSLSSGISGGQYF.

The chain is built from TRBV28 and TRBJ2-2, with 10 nucleotides matching TRBD2. From germline, CDR1 is MDHEN and CDR2 SYDVKM. The CDR3 consists of 17 residues. The V and J ends lost 2 bases and 8 bases, in that order; junction bases with no gene match: 11. CDR3 sequence reads: CASSLQGLASGPGELFF. The CDR3 DNA reads TGTGCCAGCAGTTTACAGGGACTAGCGAGCGGACCGGGGGAGCTGTTTTTT.

In this sample, this clone turned up a few times. The same CDR3 is also encoded by other DNA sequences in this sample. The V call is TRBV9, the J call TRBJ2-3; TRBD2 aligns across 7 bases. The trim removed 2 bases at V and 5 bases at J, leaving 5 bases unmatched. Germline lookup yields CDR1 SGDLS and CDR2 YYNGEE. This CDR3 comprises 14 residues. CDR3 sequence (DNA): TGTGCCAGCAGCGTGAGCGGGAAATTAGATACGCAGTATTTT. Its translation is CASSVSGKLDTQYF.

The chain joins TRBV19 to TRBJ2-7; D is unclear. The CDR3 is 14 amino acids. Germline loops: CDR1 LNHDA, CDR2 SQIVND (reference sequence). Trimming left V 8 bases short and J 0 bases short, with 14 bases between. This CDR3 reads CASAVRDNSYEQYF. The CDR3 DNA is TGTGCCAGTGCCGTCCGCGACAACTCCTACGAGCAGTACTTC.

V usage is TRBV25-1 and J usage is TRBJ1-1; perhaps TRBD1 as D (6 bases). This CDR3 spans 13 amino acids. V was trimmed by 6 bases and J by 4 bases, leaving 12 bases between them. Germline CDR1 reads MGHDK; CDR2 reads SYGVNS. The DNA for the CDR3 is TGTGCCAGCAGGACAGGCCGAGGCACTGAAGCTTTCTTT. Translation: CASRTGRGTEAFF.

This chain uses TRBV7-9 with TRBJ2-2; D may be TRBD2 (5 bases). The CDR3 length is 15 residues. Deletions cut 1 base from V and 5 bases from J, with 11 bases between. Germline V CDR1 and CDR2: SEHNR, FQNEAQ (reference sequence). The CDR3 DNA sequence: TGTGCCAGCAGCTTAGTTACGGGATCAACCGGGGAGCTGTTTTTT. It codes for CASSLVTGSTGELFF. Variable domain in full (rest from reference TRBV7-9 and TRBJ2-2): DTGVSQNPRHKITKRGQNVTFRCDPISEHNRLYWYRQTLGQGPEFLTYFQNEAQLEKSRLLSDRFSAERPKGSFSTLEIQRTEQGDSAMYLCASSLVTGSTGELFFGEGSRLTVL.

The CDR3 is CASRVTGGANEKLFF. As DNA, the CDR3 is TGTGCCAGCCGTGTTACGGGGGGCGCTAATGAAAAACTGTTTTTT. The chain is built from TRBV6-5 and TRBJ1-4; a weak D match, TRBD1 (6 bases). Trimming took off 8 bases at V and 3 bases at J, with 16 bases between the two ends. This CDR3 has 15 amino acids. Germline loops: CDR1 MNHEY, CDR2 SVGAGI.

This sequence joins TRBV5-8 and TRBJ2-3; D perhaps matches TRBD2 (6 bases). V lost 4 bases to trimming and J lost 2 bases, with 11 bases between them. CDR1 and CDR2 (germline): SGHTS, YDEGEE. The CDR3 is made up of 14 amino acids. The CDR3 protein is CASSLGLITDTQYF. The CDR3 nucleotides read TGTGCCAGCAGCCTGGGACTGATCACAGATACGCAGTATTTT. Full variable domain (remainder filled in from reference TRBV5-8 and TRBJ2-3): EAGVTQSPTHLIKTRGQQATLRCSPISGHTSVYWYQQALGLGLQFLLWYDEGEERNRGNFPPRFSGRQFPNYSSELNVNALELEDSALYLCASSLGLITDTQYFGPGTRLTVL.

This chain joins TRBV6-6 and TRBJ2-7, with D possibly TRBD1 on 6 matching bases. The V end was cut by 4 bases, the J end by 3 bases, with 10 bases between. CDR1 and CDR2 from the germline V gene are MNHNY and SVGAGI (reference sequence). This CDR3 has 13 residues. CDR3 in amino acids: CASSLGHNYEQYF. CDR3 nucleotide sequence: TGTGCCAGCAGTTTGGGACACAACTACGAGCAGTACTTC.

The chain joins TRBV5-6 to TRBJ2-5; a possible D gene is TRBD1 (5 bases). Between the trimmed V and J ends, which lost 0 bases and 5 bases, there was a span of 14 bases. From germline, CDR1 is SGHDT and CDR2 YYEEEE. The CDR3 covers 15 residues. As DNA, the CDR3 is TGTGCCAGCAGCTTGGCCGGGCAGGGTGGGGAGACCCAGTACTTC. Translating it yields CASSLAGQGGETQYF.

The chain employs TRBV5-1 and TRBJ2-1, with 16 bases aligning to TRBD2. Germline V gene data show CDR1 as SGHRS and CDR2 as YFSETQ. The V segment lost 3 bases and the J segment 2 bases; nucleotides outside the gene matches: 8. The length of the CDR3 is 19 residues. The CDR3 nucleotides read TGCGCCAGCAGCTGGGGGACTAGCGGGAGGGGAGGGGCCTACAATGAGCAGTTCTTC. Translated, it gives CASSWGTSGRGGAYNEQFF. Looking up the rest from reference TRBV5-1 and TRBJ2-1 gives the full variable domain: KAGVTQTPRYLIKTRGQQVTLSCSPISGHRSVSWYQQTPGQGLQFLFEYFSETQRNKGNFPGRFSGRQFSNSRSEMNVSTLELGDSALYLCASSWGTSGRGGAYNEQFFGPGTRLTVL.